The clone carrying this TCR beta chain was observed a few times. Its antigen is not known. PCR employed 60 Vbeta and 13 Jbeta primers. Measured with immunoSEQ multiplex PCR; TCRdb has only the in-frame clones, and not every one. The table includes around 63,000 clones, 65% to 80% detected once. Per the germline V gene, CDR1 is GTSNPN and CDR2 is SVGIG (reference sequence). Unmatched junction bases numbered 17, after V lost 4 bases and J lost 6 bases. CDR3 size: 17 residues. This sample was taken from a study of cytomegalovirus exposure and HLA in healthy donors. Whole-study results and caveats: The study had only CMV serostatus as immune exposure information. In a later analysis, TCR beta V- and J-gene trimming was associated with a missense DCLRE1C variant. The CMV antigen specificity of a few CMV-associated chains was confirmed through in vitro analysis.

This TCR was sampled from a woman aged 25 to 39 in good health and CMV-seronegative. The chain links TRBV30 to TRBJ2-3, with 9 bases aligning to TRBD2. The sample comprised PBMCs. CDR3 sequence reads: CAWKLPLQAGGSDTQYF. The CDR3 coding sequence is TGTGCCTGGAAACTCCCTCTCCAAGCGGGGGGATCGGATACGCAGTATTTT. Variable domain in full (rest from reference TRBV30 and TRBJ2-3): SQTIHQWPATLVQPVGSPLSLECTVEGTSNPNLYWYRQAAGRGLQLLFYSVGIGQISSEVPQNLSASRPQDRQFILSSKKLLLSDSGFYLCAWKLPLQAGGSDTQYFGPGTRLTVL.